These 2 T cell receptor beta chains originate from one sample sequenced in a study of response to subunit inactivated influenza vaccine. One entry per CDR3 protein, called by TCRdb with MiXCR from the RT-PCR reads. This table holds 600,000 to 850,000 distinct CDR3 sequences, around 13% found once. The input for sequencing was PBMCs from blood, taken around 14 days before vaccination. The receptor set was obtained from a man in his fifties who received an inactivated influenza vaccine.

This chain links TRBV5-1 with TRBJ2-7, with 7 bases that match TRBD2. The CDR3 is 15 residues long. Germline V gene data show CDR1 as SGHRS and CDR2 as YFSETQ. The trim removed 0 bases at V and 0 bases at J, leaving 3 bases unmatched. CDR3 nucleotides: TGCGCCAGCAGCTTGGGAGGGACTAACTCCTACGAGCAGTACTTC. Residues: CASSLGGTNSYEQYF.

This clonotype was observed a handful of times. This rearrangement joins TRBV7-6 to TRBJ2-2; TRBD2 matches 13 bases. CDR3 length equals 18 residues. Germline CDR1 is SGHVS and CDR2 is FNYEAQ. The V and J ends lost 5 bases and 0 bases, in that order; junction bases with no gene match: 6. The CDR3 nucleotides are TGTGCCAGCAGCCCGATCGGACTAGCGGGAGCGAACACCGGGGAGCTGTTTTTT. Protein product: CASSPIGLAGANTGELFF. Complete variable domain (other parts from reference TRBV7-6 and TRBJ2-2): GAGVSQSPRYKVTKRGQDVALRCDPISGHVSLYWYRQALGQGPEFLTYFNYEAQQDKSGLPNDRFSAERPEGSISTLTIQRTEQRDSAMYRCASSPIGLAGANTGELFFGEGSRLTVL.